This T cell receptor (beta chain) was captured in a study of blood T cells in healthy people across ages. Approximately 9 milliliters of peripheral blood were drawn from each donor into EDTA-treated tubes. The sample holds one count of this clonotype. The germline gene is not matched at one end of the junction; a read error may be the cause. Germline lookup yields CDR1 MDHEN and CDR2 SYDVKM. The CDR3 totals 13 residues. PCR was performed a second time for roughly 7 to 12 cycles using a sample-barcoded 5' primer and a J-beta primer mix. Each CDR3 protein is one row after TCRdb ran MiXCR on the 5' RACE reads. Here the sample spans about 650,000 distinct CDR3 sequences, about a third being singletons.

This clonotype was obtained from a woman of 80 years or more in good health. V gene TRBV28 combines with J gene TRBJ2-7, with D unclear. Sequencing input: blood. The CDR3 reads CAGSLPIPHEQYF. As DNA, the CDR3 is TGTGCCGGCAGTTTGCCTATCCCACATGAGCAGTACTTC.